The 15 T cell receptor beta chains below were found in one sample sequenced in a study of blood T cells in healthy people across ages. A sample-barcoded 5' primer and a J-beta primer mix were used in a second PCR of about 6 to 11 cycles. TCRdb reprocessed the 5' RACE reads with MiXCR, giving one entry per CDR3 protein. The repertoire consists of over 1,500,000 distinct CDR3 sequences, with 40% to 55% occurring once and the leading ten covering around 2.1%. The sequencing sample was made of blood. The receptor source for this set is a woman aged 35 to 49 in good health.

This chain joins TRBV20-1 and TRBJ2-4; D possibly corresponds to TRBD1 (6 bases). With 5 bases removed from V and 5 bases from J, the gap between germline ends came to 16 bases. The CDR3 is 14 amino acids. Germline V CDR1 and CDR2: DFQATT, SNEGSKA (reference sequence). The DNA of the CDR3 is TGCAGTGCTTCGGGACATATGGGCGAAAACATTCAGTACTTC. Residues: CSASGHMGENIQYF.

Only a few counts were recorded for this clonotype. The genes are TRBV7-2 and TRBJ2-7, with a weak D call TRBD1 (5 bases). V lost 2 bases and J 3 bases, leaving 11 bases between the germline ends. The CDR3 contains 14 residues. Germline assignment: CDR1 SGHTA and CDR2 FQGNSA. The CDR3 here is CASSLRAGIYEQYF. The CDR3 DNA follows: TGTGCCAGCAGCTTACGGGCAGGGATCTACGAGCAGTACTTC.

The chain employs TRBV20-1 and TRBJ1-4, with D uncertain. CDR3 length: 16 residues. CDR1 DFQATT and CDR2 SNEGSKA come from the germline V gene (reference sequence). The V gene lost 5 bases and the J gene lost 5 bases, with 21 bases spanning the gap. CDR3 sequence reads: CSAAYHSAPENEKLFF. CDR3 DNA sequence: TGCAGTGCTGCGTACCACAGTGCCCCCGAAAATGAAAAACTGTTTTTT.

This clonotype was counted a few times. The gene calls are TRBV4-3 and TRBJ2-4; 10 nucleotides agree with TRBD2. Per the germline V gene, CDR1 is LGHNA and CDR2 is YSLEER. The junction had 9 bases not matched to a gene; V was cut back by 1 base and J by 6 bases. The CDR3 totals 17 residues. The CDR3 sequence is CASSQGQTSGHLNIQYF. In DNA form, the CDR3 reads TGCGCCAGCAGCCAAGGTCAGACTAGCGGGCATCTAAACATTCAGTACTTC.

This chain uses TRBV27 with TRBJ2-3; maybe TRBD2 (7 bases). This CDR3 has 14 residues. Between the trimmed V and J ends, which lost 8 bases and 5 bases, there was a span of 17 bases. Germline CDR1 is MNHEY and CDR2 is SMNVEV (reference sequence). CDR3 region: CASSRGGVGDTQYF. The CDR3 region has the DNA TGTGCCAGCTCTAGGGGGGGCGTTGGAGATACGCAGTATTTT.

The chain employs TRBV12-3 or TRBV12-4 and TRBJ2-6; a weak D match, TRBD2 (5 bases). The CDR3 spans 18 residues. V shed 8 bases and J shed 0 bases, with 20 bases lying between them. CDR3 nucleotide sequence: TGTGCCAGCGGTTCCCCGGACGGGAAAAGCTCTGGGGCCAACGTCCTGACTTTC. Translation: CASGSPDGKSSGANVLTF.

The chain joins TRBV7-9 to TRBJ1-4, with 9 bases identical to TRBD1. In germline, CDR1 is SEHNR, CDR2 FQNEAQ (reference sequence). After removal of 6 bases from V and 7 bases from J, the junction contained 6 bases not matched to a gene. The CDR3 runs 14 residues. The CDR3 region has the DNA TGTGCCAGCAGTCAAGGGACAGGGAGTGAAAAACTGTTTTTT. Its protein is CASSQGTGSEKLFF.

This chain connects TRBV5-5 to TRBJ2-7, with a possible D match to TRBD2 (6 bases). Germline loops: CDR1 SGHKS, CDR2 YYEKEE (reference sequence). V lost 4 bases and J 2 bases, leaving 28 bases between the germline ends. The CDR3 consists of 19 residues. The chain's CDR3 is CASSPLPLSLAVAPYEQYF. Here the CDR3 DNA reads TGTGCCAGCAGCCCACTACCATTGTCACTAGCAGTGGCACCCTACGAGCAGTACTTC.

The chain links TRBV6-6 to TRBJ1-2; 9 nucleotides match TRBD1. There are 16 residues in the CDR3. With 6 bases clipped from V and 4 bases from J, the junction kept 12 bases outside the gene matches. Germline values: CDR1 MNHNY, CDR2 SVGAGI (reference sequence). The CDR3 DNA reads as TGTGCCAGCAGAGAACCCCGGGACAGGGAGGGCTATGGCTACACCTTC. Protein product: CASREPRDREGYGYTF.

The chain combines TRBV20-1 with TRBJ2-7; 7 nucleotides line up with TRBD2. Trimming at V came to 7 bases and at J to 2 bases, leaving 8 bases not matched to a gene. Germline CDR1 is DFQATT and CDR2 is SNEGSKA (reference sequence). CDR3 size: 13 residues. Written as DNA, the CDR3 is TGCAGTGTTCGGTCGGGGGGTCCCTACGAGCAGTACTTC. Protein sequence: CSVRSGGPYEQYF.

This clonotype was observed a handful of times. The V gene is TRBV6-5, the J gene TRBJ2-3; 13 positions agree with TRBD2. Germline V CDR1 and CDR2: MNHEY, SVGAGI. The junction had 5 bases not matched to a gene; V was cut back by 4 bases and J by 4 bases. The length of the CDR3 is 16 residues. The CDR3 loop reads CASSLLLAGGPDTQYF. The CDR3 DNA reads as TGTGCCAGCAGTTTACTACTAGCGGGGGGGCCAGATACGCAGTATTTT.

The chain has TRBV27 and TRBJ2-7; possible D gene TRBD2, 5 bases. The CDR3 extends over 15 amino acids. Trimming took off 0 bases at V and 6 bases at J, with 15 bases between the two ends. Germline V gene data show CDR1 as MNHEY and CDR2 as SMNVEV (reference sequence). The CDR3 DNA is TGTGCCAGCAGTTTATCGTTTACTAGTTCAGGCGAGCAGTACTTC. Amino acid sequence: CASSLSFTSSGEQYF.

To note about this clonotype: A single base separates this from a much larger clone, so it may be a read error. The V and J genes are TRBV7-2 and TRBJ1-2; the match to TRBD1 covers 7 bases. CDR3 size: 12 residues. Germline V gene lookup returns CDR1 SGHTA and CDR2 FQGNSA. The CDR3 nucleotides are TGTGCCGGCAGCTCGACAGGGAGTGGCTACACCTTC. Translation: CAGSSTGSGYTF.

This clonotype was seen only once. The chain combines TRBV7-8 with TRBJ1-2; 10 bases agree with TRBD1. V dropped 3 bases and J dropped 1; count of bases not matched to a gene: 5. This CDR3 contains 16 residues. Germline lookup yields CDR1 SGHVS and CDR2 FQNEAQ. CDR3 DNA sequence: TGTGCCAGCAGCTTGACAGGGGGCTTAGTTAACTATGGCTACACCTTC. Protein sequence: CASSLTGGLVNYGYTF. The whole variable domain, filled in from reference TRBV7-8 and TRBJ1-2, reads GAGVSQSPRYKVAKRGQDVALRCDPISGHVSLFWYQQALGQGPEFLTYFQNEAQLDKSGLPSDRFFAERPEGSVSTLKIQRTQQEDSAVYLCASSLTGGLVNYGYTFGSGTRLTVV.

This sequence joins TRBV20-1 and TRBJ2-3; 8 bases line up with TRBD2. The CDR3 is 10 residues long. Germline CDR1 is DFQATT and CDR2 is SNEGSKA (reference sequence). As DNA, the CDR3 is TGCAGCGGGGGGGTAGATACGCAGTATTTT. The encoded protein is CSGGVDTQYF.